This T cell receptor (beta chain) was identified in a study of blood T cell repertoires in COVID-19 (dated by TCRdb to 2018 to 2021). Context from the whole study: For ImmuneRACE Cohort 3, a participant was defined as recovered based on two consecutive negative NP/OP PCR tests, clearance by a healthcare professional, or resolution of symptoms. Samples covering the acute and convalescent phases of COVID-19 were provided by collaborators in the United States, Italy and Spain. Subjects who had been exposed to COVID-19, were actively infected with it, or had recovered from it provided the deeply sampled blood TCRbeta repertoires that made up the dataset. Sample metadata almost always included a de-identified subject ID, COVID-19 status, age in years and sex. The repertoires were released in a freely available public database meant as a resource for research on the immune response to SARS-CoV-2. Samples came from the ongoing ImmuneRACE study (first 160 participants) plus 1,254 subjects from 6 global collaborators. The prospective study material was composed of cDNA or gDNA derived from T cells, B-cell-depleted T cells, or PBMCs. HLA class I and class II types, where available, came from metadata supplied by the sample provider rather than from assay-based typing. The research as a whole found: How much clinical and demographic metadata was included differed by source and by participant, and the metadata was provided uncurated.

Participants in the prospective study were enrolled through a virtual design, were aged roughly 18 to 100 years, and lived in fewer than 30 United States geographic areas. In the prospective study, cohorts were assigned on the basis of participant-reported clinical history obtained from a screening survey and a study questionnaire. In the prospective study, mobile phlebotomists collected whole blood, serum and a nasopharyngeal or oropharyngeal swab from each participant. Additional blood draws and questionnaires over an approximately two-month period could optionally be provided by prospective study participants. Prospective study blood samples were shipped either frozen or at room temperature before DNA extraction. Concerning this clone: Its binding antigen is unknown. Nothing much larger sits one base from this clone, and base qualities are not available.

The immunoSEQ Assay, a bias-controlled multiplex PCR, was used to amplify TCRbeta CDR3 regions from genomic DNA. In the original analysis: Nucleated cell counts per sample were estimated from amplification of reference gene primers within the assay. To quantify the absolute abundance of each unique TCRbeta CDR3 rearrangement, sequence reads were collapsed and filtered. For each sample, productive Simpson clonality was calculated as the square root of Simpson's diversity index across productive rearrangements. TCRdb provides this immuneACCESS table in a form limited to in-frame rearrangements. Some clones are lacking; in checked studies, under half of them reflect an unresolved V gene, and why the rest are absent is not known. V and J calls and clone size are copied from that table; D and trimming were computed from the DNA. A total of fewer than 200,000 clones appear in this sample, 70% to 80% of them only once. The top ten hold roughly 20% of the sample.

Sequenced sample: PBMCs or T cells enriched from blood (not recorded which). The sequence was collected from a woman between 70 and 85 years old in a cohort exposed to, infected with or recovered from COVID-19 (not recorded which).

The DNA is TGTGCCAGCAGCTTACAGTGGGGACTAGCGAGATACAATGAGCAGTTCTTC. It specifies CASSLQWGLARYNEQFF. The chain joins TRBV7-6 to TRBJ2-1; 10 bases in the middle match TRBD2. CDR1 is given as SGHVS and CDR2 as FNYEAQ, both from the germline V gene. From its cysteine to its phenylalanine, the CDR3 spans 17 amino acids. Of the read, only the CDR3 DNA is kept; its 51 bases are in frame from base 1. From V the trimming removes 2 bases and from J it removes 4 bases, while the gene matches leave 8 bases of the junction unaccounted for.